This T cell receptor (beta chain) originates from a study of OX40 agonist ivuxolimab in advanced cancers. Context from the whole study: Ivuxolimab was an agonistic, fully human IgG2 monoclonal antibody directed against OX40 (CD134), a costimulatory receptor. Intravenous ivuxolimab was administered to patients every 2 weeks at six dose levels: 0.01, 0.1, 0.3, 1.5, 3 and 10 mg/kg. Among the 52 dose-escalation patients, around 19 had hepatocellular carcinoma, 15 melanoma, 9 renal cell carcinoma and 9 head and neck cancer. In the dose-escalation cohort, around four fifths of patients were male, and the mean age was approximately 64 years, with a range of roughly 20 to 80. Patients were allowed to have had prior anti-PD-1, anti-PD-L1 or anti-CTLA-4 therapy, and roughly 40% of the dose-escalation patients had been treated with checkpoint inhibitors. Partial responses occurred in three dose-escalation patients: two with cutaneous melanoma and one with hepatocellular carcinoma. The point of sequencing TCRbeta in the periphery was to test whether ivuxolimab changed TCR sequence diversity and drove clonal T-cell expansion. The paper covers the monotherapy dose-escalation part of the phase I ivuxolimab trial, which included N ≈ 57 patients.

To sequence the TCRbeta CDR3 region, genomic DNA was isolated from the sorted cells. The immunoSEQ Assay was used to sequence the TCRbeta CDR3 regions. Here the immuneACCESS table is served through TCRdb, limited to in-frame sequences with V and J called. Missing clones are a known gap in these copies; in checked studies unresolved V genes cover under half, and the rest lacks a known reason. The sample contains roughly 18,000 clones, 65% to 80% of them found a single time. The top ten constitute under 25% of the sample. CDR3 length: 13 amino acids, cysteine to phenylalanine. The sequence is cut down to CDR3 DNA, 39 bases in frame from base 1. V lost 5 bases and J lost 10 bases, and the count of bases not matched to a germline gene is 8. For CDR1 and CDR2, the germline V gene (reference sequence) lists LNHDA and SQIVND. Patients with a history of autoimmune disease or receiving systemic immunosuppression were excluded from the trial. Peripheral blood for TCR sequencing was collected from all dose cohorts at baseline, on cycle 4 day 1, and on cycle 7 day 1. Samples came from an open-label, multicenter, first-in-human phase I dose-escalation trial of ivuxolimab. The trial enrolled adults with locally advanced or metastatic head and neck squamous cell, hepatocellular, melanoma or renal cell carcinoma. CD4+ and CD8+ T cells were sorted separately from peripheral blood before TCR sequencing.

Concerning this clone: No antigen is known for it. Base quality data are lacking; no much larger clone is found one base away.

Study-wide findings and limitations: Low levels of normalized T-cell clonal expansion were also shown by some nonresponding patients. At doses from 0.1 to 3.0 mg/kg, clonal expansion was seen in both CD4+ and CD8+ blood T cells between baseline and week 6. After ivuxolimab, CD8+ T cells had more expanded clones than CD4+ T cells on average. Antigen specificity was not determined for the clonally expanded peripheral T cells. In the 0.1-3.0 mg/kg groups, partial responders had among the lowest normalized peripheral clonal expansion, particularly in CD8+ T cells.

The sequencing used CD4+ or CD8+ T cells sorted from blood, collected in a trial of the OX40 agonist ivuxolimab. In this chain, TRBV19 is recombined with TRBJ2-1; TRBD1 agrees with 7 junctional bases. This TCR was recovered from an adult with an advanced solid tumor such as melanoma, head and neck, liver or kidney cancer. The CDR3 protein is CASSSEGTDEQFF. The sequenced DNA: TGTGCCAGTAGTTCGGAAGGGACAGACGAGCAGTTCTTC.